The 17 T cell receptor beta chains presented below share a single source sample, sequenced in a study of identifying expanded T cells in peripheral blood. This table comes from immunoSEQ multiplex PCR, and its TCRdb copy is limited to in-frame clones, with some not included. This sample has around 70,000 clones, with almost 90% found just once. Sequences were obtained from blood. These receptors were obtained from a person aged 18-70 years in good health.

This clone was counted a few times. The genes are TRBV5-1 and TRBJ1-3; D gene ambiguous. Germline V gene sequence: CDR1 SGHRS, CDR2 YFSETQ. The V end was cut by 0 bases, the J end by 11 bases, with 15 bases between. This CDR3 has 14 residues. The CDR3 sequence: CASSLGDSSSPIYF. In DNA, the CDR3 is TGCGCCAGCAGCTTGGGGGATTCCAGTAGCCCCATATATTTT.

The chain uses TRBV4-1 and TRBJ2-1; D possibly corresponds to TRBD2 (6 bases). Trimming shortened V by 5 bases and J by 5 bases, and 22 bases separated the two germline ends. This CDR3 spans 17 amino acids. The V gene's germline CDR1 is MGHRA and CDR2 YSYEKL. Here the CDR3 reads CASSTGTLARKDNEQFF. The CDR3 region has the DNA TGCGCCAGCAGCACCGGGACCCTAGCGAGAAAGGACAATGAGCAGTTCTTC.

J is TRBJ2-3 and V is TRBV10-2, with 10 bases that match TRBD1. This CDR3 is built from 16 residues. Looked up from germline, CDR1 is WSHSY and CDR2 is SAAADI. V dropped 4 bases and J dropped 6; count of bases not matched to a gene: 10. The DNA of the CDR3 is TGCGCCAGCAGTGCTCCGGGACAGGGGAGTAAGGATACGCAGTATTTT. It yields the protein CASSAPGQGSKDTQYF.

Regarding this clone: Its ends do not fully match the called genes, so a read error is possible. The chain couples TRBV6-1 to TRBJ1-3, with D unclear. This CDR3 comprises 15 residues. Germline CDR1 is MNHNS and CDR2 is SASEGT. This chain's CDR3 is CASIEGRSSGNTIYF. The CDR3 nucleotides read TGTGCCAGCATTGAAGGCCGTTCCTCTGGAAACACCATATATTTT.

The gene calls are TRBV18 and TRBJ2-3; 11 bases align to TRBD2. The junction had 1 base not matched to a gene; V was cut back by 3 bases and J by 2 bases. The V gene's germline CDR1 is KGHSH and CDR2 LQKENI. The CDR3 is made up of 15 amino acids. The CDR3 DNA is TGTGCCAGCTCACCGACTAGCGGGAACACAGATACGCAGTATTTT. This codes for CASSPTSGNTDTQYF.

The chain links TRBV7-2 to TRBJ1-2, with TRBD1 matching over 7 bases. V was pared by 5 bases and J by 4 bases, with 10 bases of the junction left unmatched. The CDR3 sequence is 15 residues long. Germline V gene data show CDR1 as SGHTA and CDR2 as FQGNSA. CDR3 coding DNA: TGTGCCAGCAGCCGTTATTTGGACAGGTCCTATGGCTACACCTTC. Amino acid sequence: CASSRYLDRSYGYTF.

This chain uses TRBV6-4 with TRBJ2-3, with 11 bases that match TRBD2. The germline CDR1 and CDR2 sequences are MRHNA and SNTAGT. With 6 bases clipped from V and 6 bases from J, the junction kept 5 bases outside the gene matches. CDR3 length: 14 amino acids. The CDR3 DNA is TGTGCCAGCAGCCTAGCGGGGGGTTCGGATACGCAGTATTTT. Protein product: CASSLAGGSDTQYF.

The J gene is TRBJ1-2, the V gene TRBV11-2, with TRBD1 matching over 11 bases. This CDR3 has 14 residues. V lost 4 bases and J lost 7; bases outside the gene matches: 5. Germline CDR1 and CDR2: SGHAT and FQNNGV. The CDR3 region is CASSSGQGAVGYTF. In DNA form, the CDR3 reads TGTGCCAGCAGCTCCGGACAGGGGGCTGTTGGCTACACCTTC.

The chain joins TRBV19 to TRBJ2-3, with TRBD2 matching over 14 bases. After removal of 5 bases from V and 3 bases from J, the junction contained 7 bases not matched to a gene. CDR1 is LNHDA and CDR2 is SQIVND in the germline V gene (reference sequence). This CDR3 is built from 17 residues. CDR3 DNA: TGTGCCAGTAGTGTGACTAGCGGGAGGGCCTTGACAGATACGCAGTATTTT. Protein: CASSVTSGRALTDTQYF.

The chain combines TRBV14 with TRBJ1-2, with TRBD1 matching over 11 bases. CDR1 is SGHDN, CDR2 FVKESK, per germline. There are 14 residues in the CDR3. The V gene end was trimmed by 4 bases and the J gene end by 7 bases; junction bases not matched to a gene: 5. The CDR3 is CASSRPGQGGGYTF. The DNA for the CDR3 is TGTGCCAGCAGCCGACCGGGACAGGGGGGTGGCTACACCTTC.

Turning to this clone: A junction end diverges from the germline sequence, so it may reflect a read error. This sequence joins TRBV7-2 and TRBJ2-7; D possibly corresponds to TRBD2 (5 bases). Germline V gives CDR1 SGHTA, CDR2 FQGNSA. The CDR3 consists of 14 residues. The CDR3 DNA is TGTGCCAGCAACTTAGGGAGATCCAGCTACGAGCAGTACTTC. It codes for CASNLGRSSYEQYF.

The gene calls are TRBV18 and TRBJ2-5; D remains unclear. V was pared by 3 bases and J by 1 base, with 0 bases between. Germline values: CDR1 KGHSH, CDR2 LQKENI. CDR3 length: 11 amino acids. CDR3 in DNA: TGTGCCAGCTCACCCCAAGAGACCCAGTACTTC. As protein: CASSPQETQYF.

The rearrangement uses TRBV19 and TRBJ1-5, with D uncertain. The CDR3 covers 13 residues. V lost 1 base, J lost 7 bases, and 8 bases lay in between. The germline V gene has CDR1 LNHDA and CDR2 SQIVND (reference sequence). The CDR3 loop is CASSIARSQPQHF. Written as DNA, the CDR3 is TGTGCCAGTAGTATAGCCCGTTCACAGCCCCAGCATTTT.

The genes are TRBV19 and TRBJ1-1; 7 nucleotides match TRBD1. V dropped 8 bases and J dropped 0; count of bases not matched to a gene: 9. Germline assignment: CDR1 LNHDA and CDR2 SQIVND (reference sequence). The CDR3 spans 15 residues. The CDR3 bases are TGTGCCAGTCCTTCACCGACAGGGATGAACACTGAAGCTTTCTTT. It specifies CASPSPTGMNTEAFF.

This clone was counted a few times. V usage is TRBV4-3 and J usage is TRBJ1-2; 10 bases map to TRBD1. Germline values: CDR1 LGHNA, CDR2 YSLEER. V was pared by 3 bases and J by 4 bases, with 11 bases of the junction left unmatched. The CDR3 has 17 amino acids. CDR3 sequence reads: CASSQSPGQGSFYGYTF. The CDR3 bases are TGCGCCAGCAGCCAGAGCCCGGGACAGGGGTCTTTCTATGGCTACACCTTC.

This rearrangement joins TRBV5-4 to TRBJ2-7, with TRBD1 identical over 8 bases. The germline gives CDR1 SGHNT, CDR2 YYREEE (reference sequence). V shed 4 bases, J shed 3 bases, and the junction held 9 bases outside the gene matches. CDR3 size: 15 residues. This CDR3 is CASSPPPGGGYEQYF. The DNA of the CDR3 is TGTGCCAGCAGCCCCCCCCCAGGGGGCGGCTACGAGCAGTACTTC.

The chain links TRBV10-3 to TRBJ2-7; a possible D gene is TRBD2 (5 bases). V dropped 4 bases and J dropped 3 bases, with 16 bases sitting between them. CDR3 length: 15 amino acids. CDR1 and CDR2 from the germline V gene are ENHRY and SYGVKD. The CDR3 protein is CAISAEGSLLYEQYF. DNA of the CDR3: TGTGCCATCAGTGCTGAGGGATCCCTCCTCTACGAGCAGTACTTC.